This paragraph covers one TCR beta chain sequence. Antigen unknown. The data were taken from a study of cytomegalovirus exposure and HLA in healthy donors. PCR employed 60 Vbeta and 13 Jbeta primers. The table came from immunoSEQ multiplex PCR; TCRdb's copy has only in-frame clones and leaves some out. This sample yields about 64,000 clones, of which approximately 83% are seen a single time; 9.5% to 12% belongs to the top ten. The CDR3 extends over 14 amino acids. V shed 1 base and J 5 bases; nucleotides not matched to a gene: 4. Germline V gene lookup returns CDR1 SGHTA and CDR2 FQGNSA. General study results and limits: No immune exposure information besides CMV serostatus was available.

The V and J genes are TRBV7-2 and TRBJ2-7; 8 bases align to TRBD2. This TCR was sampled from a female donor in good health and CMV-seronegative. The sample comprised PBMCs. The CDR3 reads CASSLVGRANEQYF. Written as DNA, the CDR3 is TGTGCCAGCAGCTTAGTCGGGAGGGCCAACGAGCAGTACTTC.